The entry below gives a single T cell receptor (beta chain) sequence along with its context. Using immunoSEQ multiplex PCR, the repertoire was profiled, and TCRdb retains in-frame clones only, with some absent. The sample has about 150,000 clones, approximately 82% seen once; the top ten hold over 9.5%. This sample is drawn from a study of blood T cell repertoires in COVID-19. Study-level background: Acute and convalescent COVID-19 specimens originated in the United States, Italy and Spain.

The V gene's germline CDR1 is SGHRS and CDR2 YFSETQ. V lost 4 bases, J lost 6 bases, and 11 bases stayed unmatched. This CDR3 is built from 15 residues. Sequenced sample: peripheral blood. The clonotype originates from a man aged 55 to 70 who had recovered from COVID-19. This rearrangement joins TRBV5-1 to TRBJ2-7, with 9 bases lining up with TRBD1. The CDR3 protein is CASSPGTGSRLEQYF. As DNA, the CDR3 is TGCGCCAGCAGCCCTGGGACAGGGTCTAGGCTCGAGCAGTACTTC.